This TCR beta chain comes out of a study of blood T cells in healthy people across ages. Regarding the study as a whole: Total diversity from one million sequenced T cells was likely underestimated. Age showed a roughly linear inverse relationship with TCR beta diversity per million T cells. In the absence of known donor CMV status, changes in expanded clonotypes were possibly confounded.

The amount of total RNA extracted per sample was at least 5 micrograms. Then a second PCR, running roughly 7 to 11 cycles, was carried out with a sample-barcoded 5' primer and a J-beta primer mix. MiXCR, applied by TCRdb to the 5' RACE reads, yields one record per CDR3 protein. The table lists about 720,000 distinct CDR3 sequences, over 20% of them singletons, with 22% in the top ten. As for this clonotype: Its matching antigen is unknown.

The CDR3 loop spans 16 amino acids. V was cut by 1 base and J by 4 bases, with 16 bases left in between. What was sequenced was blood. The chain joins TRBV12-3 or TRBV12-4 to TRBJ1-2; tentative D call: TRBD1 (6 bases). This receptor was obtained from a man aged 65 to 85 in good health. The CDR3 region is CASSLGGGASGYGYTF. In nucleotides, the CDR3 is TGTGCCAGCAGTTTAGGTGGGGGGGCTTCGGGCTATGGCTACACCTTC.